This T cell receptor beta chain was retrieved from a study of type 1 regulatory T cells. This clonotype has a single count. Its antigen is unknown. Germline lookup yields CDR1 MNHEY and CDR2 SVGAGI. With 2 bases clipped from V and 5 bases from J, the junction kept 6 bases outside the gene matches. This CDR3 comprises 17 residues. TCRdb re-called the reads with MiXCR, one entry per CDR3 protein. Altogether approximately 23,000 distinct CDR3 sequences are present, about two thirds being singletons, with the ten largest covering 11% to 15%. This TCR came from a human donor in good health. The source material was cultured T cells, either the whole culture or a sorted T cell fraction (not recorded which). The subset here: Tr1-enriched cell product generated in vitro against host alloantigens. The genes are TRBV6-5 and TRBJ2-3; 14 bases fit TRBD2. This CDR3 is CASSYKRTSGGLDTQYF. In nucleotides, the CDR3 is TGTGCCAGCAGTTACAAGAGGACTAGCGGGGGGCTAGATACGCAGTATTTT.